This T cell receptor beta chain was observed in a study of T cell changes during pregnancy in multiple sclerosis. Assay used: immunoSEQ multiplex PCR; TCRdb lists only in-frame clones, some missing. The data show some 42,000 clones, with 85% to 95% seen just once and approximately 0.61% held by the top ten. Germline V gives CDR1 MDHEN, CDR2 SYDVKM. CDR3 length: 14 residues. The ends were cut back, 3 bases at V and 5 bases at J, with 10 bases in the middle. The chain carries TRBV28 and TRBJ1-4; unclear D gene. The sequencing here drew on CD4+ T cells from peripheral blood mononuclear cells, taken in the third trimester of pregnancy. The source of this sequence is a female donor with multiple sclerosis, enrolled in a pregnancy study. The chain's CDR3 is CASSLAGPNEKLFF. CDR3 in DNA: TGTGCCAGCAGTTTGGCAGGTCCCAATGAAAAACTGTTTTTT.